This T cell receptor beta chain was identified in a study of response to subunit inactivated influenza vaccine. Findings and limits, study-wide: That few new T cells are recruited by each seasonal influenza vaccination was the authors' suggestion.

As for this clonotype: What it binds is not known.

MiXCR, applied by TCRdb to the RT-PCR reads, yields one record per CDR3 protein. This table holds roughly 630,000 distinct CDR3 sequences, about 14% found once. CDR3 length: 15 residues. Trimming removed 5 bases at V and 3 bases at J, with 14 bases between. From germline, CDR1 is LGHNA and CDR2 YNFKEQ. The chain couples TRBV4-2 to TRBJ2-1; D is possibly TRBD2 (6 bases). This clonotype originated in a man over 45 who received an inactivated influenza vaccine. Specimen: PBMCs from blood, collected approximately 15 days before vaccination. CDR3 residues: CASSSRGSYYNEQFF. DNA for the CDR3: TGTGCCAGCAGCTCCCGGGGGTCGTACTACAATGAGCAGTTCTTC.